A single sample gave rise to the 26 T cell receptor beta chains below, sequenced in a study of STAT5B mutations in CD4+ large granular lymphocyte leukemia. Using immunoSEQ multiplex PCR, the repertoire was profiled, and TCRdb retains in-frame clones only, with some absent. The sample has about 2,700 clones, 79% seen once; the top ten hold approximately 90%. The specimen sequenced was PBMCs. The receptors shown here come from an older woman with CD4+ T-cell large granular lymphocyte leukemia.

This clone was seen only once. The chain recombines TRBV7-6 with TRBJ2-7, with 8 nucleotides matching TRBD1. The V gene end was trimmed by 5 bases and the J gene end by 2 bases; junction bases not matched to a gene: 8. The CDR3 covers 15 residues. Germline-derived CDR1 and CDR2 are SGHVS and FNYEAQ. CDR3 in DNA: TGTGCCAGCAGCCGGGGGACAGGTCGAACCTACGAGCAGTACTTC. As protein: CASSRGTGRTYEQYF.

Only a few counts were recorded for this clone. This chain joins TRBV5-1 and TRBJ1-1; unclear D gene. Between the trimmed V and J ends, which lost 0 bases and 4 bases, there was a span of 10 bases. Germline V gene data show CDR1 as SGHRS and CDR2 as YFSETQ. This CDR3 has 14 amino acids. CDR3 loop: CASSLGYPGTEAFF. CDR3 nucleotide sequence: TGCGCCAGCAGCTTGGGGTACCCGGGCACTGAAGCTTTCTTT. The full variable domain, its missing parts supplied by reference TRBV5-1 and TRBJ1-1, is KAGVTQTPRYLIKTRGQQVTLSCSPISGHRSVSWYQQTPGQGLQFLFEYFSETQRNKGNFPGRFSGRQFSNSRSEMNVSTLELGDSALYLCASSLGYPGTEAFFGQGTRLTVV.

The rearrangement joins TRBV30 to TRBJ2-1; 9 nucleotides match TRBD2. With V trimmed by 3 bases and J by 14 bases, 11 bases remained unmatched. Germline assignment: CDR1 GTSNPN and CDR2 SVGIG (reference sequence). The CDR3 runs 13 residues. The DNA for the CDR3 is TGTGCCTGGAGGAGGTCCGGGACTAGCTGGGAGTTCTTC. It translates to CAWRRSGTSWEFF.

The chain links TRBV6-5 to TRBJ2-1; D could derive from TRBD1 or TRBD2 (7 bases each). The CDR3 spans 16 residues. CDR1 is MNHEY, CDR2 SVGAGI, per germline. V lost 2 bases and J 5 bases, leaving 16 bases between the germline ends. This chain's CDR3 is CASSYRPGRGHNEQFF. DNA of the CDR3: TGTGCCAGCAGTTACCGCCCGGGGAGGGGGCACAATGAGCAGTTCTTC.

This chain connects TRBV2 to TRBJ2-1; D unclear. V lost 4 bases to trimming and J lost 7 bases, with 5 bases between them. The CDR3 loop spans 11 amino acids. Germline V CDR1 and CDR2: SNHLY, FYNNEI. The CDR3: CASSGKNEQFF. In nucleotides, the CDR3 is TGTGCCAGCAGTGGGAAGAATGAGCAGTTCTTC.

The J gene is TRBJ1-5, the V gene TRBV27, with TRBD1 identical over 8 bases. This CDR3 is built from 15 residues. The germline CDR1 and CDR2 sequences are MNHEY and SMNVEV (reference sequence). Losses at the gene ends were 5 bases for V and 5 bases for J; bases not matched to a gene: 8. The CDR3 DNA is TGTGCCAGCAGTCTCGGACAGGGATTCGATCAGCCCCAGCATTTT. Translating it yields CASSLGQGFDQPQHF.

The chain joins TRBV7-2 to TRBJ2-5, with TRBD2 identical over 7 bases. The germline V gene encodes CDR1 SGHTA and CDR2 FQGNSA. Unmatched junction bases numbered 2, after V lost 1 base and J lost 0 bases. This CDR3 comprises 15 residues. The CDR3 reads CASSLGGGNQETQYF. Written as DNA, the CDR3 is TGTGCCAGCAGCTTAGGCGGGGGAAACCAAGAGACCCAGTACTTC.

This sequence joins TRBV7-9 and TRBJ1-6; TRBD1 matches at 10 bases. The germline V gene encodes CDR1 SEHNR and CDR2 FQNEAQ (reference sequence). This CDR3 has 18 residues. With V trimmed by 4 bases and J by 7 bases, 13 bases remained unmatched. The CDR3, as DNA: TGTGCCAGCAGCTCTCCCGGGACAGGGGCGGGTGAAAATTCACCCCTCCACTTT. Encoded protein: CASSSPGTGAGENSPLHF.

CDR3 protein: CASSQLTEQYF. In nucleotides, the CDR3 is TGTGCCAGCAGTCAACTCACCGAGCAGTACTTC. This chain connects TRBV28 to TRBJ2-7, with D hard to call. Looked up from germline, CDR1 is MDHEN and CDR2 is SYDVKM. The CDR3 is made up of 11 amino acids. V shed 5 bases and J shed 6 bases, with 8 bases lying between them.

Only one count was recorded for this clone. V usage is TRBV6-5 and J usage is TRBJ2-3; TRBD1 agrees at 7 bases. CDR3 length equals 14 residues. V shed 6 bases and J 2 bases; nucleotides not matched to a gene: 5. The V gene's germline CDR1 is MNHEY and CDR2 SVGAGI. The DNA of the CDR3 is TGTGCCAGCAGACGACAGGGCCTCACAGATACGCAGTATTTT. Translated: CASRRQGLTDTQYF.

The chain recombines TRBV28 with TRBJ1-1; D not certain. Trimming took 8 bases from V and 0 from J, leaving 7 bases between them. The germline CDR1 and CDR2 sequences are MDHEN and SYDVKM. The CDR3 has 12 residues. Here the CDR3 reads CASRRMNTEAFF. CDR3 sequence (DNA): TGTGCCAGCCGTAGAATGAACACTGAAGCTTTCTTT.

V is TRBV2 and J is TRBJ2-7; 10 bases are shared with TRBD2. Germline CDR1 and CDR2: SNHLY and FYNNEI. Losses at the gene ends were 6 bases for V and 6 bases for J; bases not matched to a gene: 23. CDR3 length: 19 amino acids. The CDR3 loop reads CASSRAGGGGVSFVTEQYF. CDR3 DNA: TGTGCCAGCAGCAGAGCGGGAGGGGGGGGTGTGTCATTTGTCACCGAGCAGTACTTC.

This chain links TRBV27 with TRBJ2-2, with 7 bases lining up with TRBD2. The J segment lost 4 bases and the V segment lost 5 bases, leaving 13 bases of the junction unmatched. From germline, CDR1 is MNHEY and CDR2 SMNVEV (reference sequence). The CDR3 has 17 amino acids. Here the CDR3 reads CASSRGSGTTLTGELFF. In DNA, the CDR3 is TGTGCCAGCAGTCGCGGCTCCGGGACTACTCTCACCGGGGAGCTGTTTTTT.

The CDR3 here is CASSQSGKDTQYF. DNA of the CDR3: TGTGCCAGTAGTCAAAGCGGGAAGGATACGCAGTATTTT. The chain links TRBV19 to TRBJ2-3; 7 bases match TRBD2. CDR3 length equals 13 residues. The V and J ends lost 5 bases and 6 bases, in that order; junction bases with no gene match: 5. Germline lookup yields CDR1 LNHDA and CDR2 SQIVND (reference sequence).

This chain connects TRBV14 to TRBJ1-2; D is ambiguous. V was cut by 2 bases and J by 4 bases, with 5 bases left in between. The CDR3 is made up of 12 amino acids. Germline V gene sequence: CDR1 SGHDN, CDR2 FVKESK. The CDR3 sequence is CASSQLPYGYTF. DNA for the CDR3: TGTGCCAGCAGCCAATTGCCCTATGGCTACACCTTC.

This chain joins TRBV12-5 and TRBJ1-1; D is possibly TRBD1 (6 bases). The V gene lost 8 bases and the J gene lost 3 bases, with 10 bases spanning the gap. The CDR3 runs to 12 residues. Germline V gene sequence: CDR1 LGHNT, CDR2 FRNRAP. CDR3 sequence: CASKTGYTEAFF. In nucleotides, the CDR3 is TGTGCTAGTAAGACAGGCTACACTGAAGCTTTCTTT.

J is TRBJ2-5 and V is TRBV27, with unresolved D. Trimming cost V 3 bases and J 5 bases, with 4 bases left between them. Germline assignment: CDR1 MNHEY and CDR2 SMNVEV (reference sequence). This CDR3 spans 11 amino acids. The CDR3 protein is CASSLGETQYF. In DNA, the CDR3 is TGTGCCAGCAGTTTGGGGGAGACCCAGTACTTC.

This clone is judged medium-sized (0.01 to 0.1%). This rearrangement joins TRBV11-1 to TRBJ2-3; TRBD2 matches at 8 bases. This CDR3 has 17 residues. The trim removed 1 base at V and 0 bases at J, leaving 6 bases unmatched. CDR1 and CDR2 (germline): SGHAT, FQDESV (reference sequence). The CDR3 DNA reads TGTGCCAGCAGCTTAGGCCTGGCGGGAGGTAGCACAGATACGCAGTATTTT. Translated, it gives CASSLGLAGGSTDTQYF.

The chain combines TRBV6-6 with TRBJ2-5; a weak D match, TRBD2 (5 bases). The length of the CDR3 is 13 residues. The V end was cut by 7 bases, the J end by 5 bases, with 14 bases between. Germline V gene lookup returns CDR1 MNHNY and CDR2 SVGAGI (reference sequence). In DNA, the CDR3 is TGTGCCAGCACCCCGAGGGAAGCGGAGACCCAGTACTTC. Translation: CASTPREAETQYF.

The count of this clone is one. The chain recombines TRBV14 with TRBJ2-1; D may be TRBD1 (6 bases). V was clipped by 2 bases and J by 10 bases, with 15 bases between them. The CDR3 is 14 residues long. CDR1 is SGHDN, CDR2 FVKESK, per germline. The CDR3 spells CASSQTQGWGEQFF. CDR3 DNA sequence: TGTGCCAGCAGCCAAACACAGGGATGGGGCGAGCAGTTCTTC.

This rearrangement joins TRBV5-5 to TRBJ1-1; D is unresolved. This CDR3 comprises 14 residues. Germline V CDR1 and CDR2: SGHKS, YYEKEE (reference sequence). Deletions cut 0 bases from V and 2 bases from J, with 8 bases between. CDR3 nucleotides: TGTGCCAGCAGCTTGGATTGGGGTAACACTGAAGCTTTCTTT. It specifies CASSLDWGNTEAFF. Filled out from reference TRBV5-5 and TRBJ1-1, the complete variable domain reads DAGVTQSPTHLIKTRGQQVTLRCSPISGHKSVSWYQQVLGQGPQFIFQYYEKEERGRGNFPDRFSARQFPNYSSELNVNALLLGDSALYLCASSLDWGNTEAFFGQGTRLTVV.

V usage is TRBV27 and J usage is TRBJ1-2, with TRBD1 identical over 7 bases. Unmatched junction bases numbered 19, after V lost 9 bases and J lost 3 bases. Germline V CDR1 and CDR2: MNHEY, SMNVEV (reference sequence). This CDR3 is 17 amino acids long. The CDR3: CASLIRAPTGTDYGYTF. In DNA, the CDR3 is TGTGCCAGTCTTATAAGAGCCCCGACCGGGACAGACTATGGCTACACCTTC.

The CDR3 loop reads CASSVDVRTDTQYF. In nucleotides, the CDR3 is TGTGCCAGCAGCGTAGATGTTCGCACAGATACGCAGTATTTT. The J gene is TRBJ2-3, the V gene TRBV9; D is uncertain. Germline-derived CDR1 and CDR2 are SGDLS and YYNGEE. V gave up 0 bases and J gave up 1 base, with 6 bases separating them. This CDR3 has 14 residues.

The genes are TRBV10-3 and TRBJ2-7, with TRBD2 identical over 8 bases. The V gene's germline CDR1 is ENHRY and CDR2 SYGVKD. With 3 bases clipped from V and 7 bases from J, the junction kept 8 bases outside the gene matches. The CDR3 has 14 residues. The CDR3 protein is CAISDNGRAGEQYF. The CDR3 bases are TGTGCCATCAGTGATAACGGGAGGGCCGGGGAGCAGTACTTC.

V and J are TRBV20-1 and TRBJ2-3; the D is unclear. Trimming shortened V by 6 bases and J by 4 bases, and 8 bases separated the two germline ends. This CDR3 comprises 11 residues. Germline CDR1 DFQATT, CDR2 SNEGSKA (reference sequence). CDR3 sequence reads: CSALAPDTQYF. The CDR3 nucleotides are TGCAGTGCCCTGGCCCCAGATACGCAGTATTTT.

This clone was seen a single time. This rearrangement joins TRBV6-5 to TRBJ1-6; D remains unclear. CDR3 size: 16 residues. V was clipped by 0 bases and J by 0 bases, with 6 bases between them. Germline assignment: CDR1 MNHEY and CDR2 SVGAGI. The CDR3 sequence: CASSYSAYSYNSPLHF. CDR3 DNA sequence: TGTGCCAGCAGTTACTCGGCCTACTCCTATAATTCACCCCTCCACTTT.